This T cell receptor (beta chain) was sequenced during a study of OX40 agonist ivuxolimab in advanced cancers. The germline CDR1 and CDR2 sequences are MNHNY and SVGAGI (reference sequence). The germline V and J ends were trimmed by 4 bases and 7 bases, with 19 bases remaining between them. The CDR3 covers 16 residues. The sampling schedule covered blood at baseline, cycle 4 day 1, and cycle 7 day 1. Libraries were prepared by immunoSEQ multiplex PCR; TCRdb keeps only in-frame clonotypes and omits some of them. The sample lists tens of thousands of clones, about 88% occurring once. V usage is TRBV6-6 and J usage is TRBJ1-4, with D maybe TRBD1 (5 bases). Sequences were derived from CD4+ or CD8+ T cells sorted from blood, sampled in a trial of the OX40 agonist ivuxolimab. This TCR was sampled from an adult with an advanced solid tumor such as melanoma, head and neck, liver or kidney cancer. CDR3 region: CASSSTGLLEGEKLFF. DNA for the CDR3: TGTGCCAGCAGTTCAACAGGACTTTTGGAGGGTGAAAAACTGTTTTTT.